What follows are 11 T cell receptor beta chains derived from one specimen sequenced in a study of T cells after yellow fever vaccination. TCRdb used MiXCR to reprocess the 5' RACE reads, holding one entry per CDR3 protein. The data show under 200,000 distinct CDR3 sequences, almost 7% seen once. Sequences were derived from CD4+ T cells sorted from PBMCs, sampled 5 to 6 days after the first yellow fever vaccination. The origin of the receptors is a man in his late teens or twenties who received the YFV17D yellow fever vaccine.

The chain combines TRBV20-1 with TRBJ2-2; D is unresolved. Germline-derived CDR1 and CDR2 are DFQATT and SNEGSKA (reference sequence). There are 13 residues in the CDR3. The V end was cut by 6 bases, the J end by 1 base, with 9 bases between. CDR3 coding DNA: TGCAGTGCCCAAAAGGGGAACACCGGGGAGCTGTTTTTT. Its protein is CSAQKGNTGELFF.

This clonotype was detected a few times. The chain is built from TRBV6-1 and TRBJ1-6; 7 nucleotides match TRBD1. Germline V gene sequence: CDR1 MNHNS, CDR2 SASEGT. This CDR3 contains 14 residues. V was pared by 7 bases and J by 10 bases, with 10 bases of the junction left unmatched. The CDR3 nucleotides read TGTGCCAGCACCCCGCAGCAGGGGGGATCACCCCTCCACTTT. The encoded protein is CASTPQQGGSPLHF.

This clonotype has ten or more counts. The rearrangement uses TRBV7-9 and TRBJ1-1; TRBD1 matches at 8 bases. J gave up 4 bases and V 1 base, and 5 bases lay outside the gene matches. Germline values: CDR1 SEHNR, CDR2 FQNEAQ (reference sequence). CDR3 length: 15 residues. This chain's CDR3 is CASSLETGGGTEAFF. In DNA, the CDR3 is TGTGCCAGCAGCTTAGAAACAGGGGGAGGCACTGAAGCTTTCTTT.

Note on this clonotype: A much larger clone lies one base from this, so it may be a read error. The chain employs TRBV20-1 and TRBJ1-1; D is possibly TRBD1 (5 bases). The CDR3 runs 14 residues. Trimming left V 1 base short and J 1 base short, with 10 bases between. Germline V gene sequence: CDR1 DFQATT, CDR2 SNEGSKA (reference sequence). The CDR3 is CSARGGGSNTEAFF. The CDR3 coding sequence is TGCAGTGCTAGAGGGGGGGGTTCGAACACTGAAGCTTTCTTT.

This clonotype was counted many times. The chain combines TRBV4-2 with TRBJ1-2; D possibly corresponds to TRBD1 (5 bases). CDR3 size: 15 residues. V was clipped by 1 base and J by 6 bases, with 15 bases between them. Germline V gene sequence: CDR1 LGHNA, CDR2 YNFKEQ. CDR3 nucleotides: TGTGCCAGCAGCCAAGTAGGGGTAAGATCGGATGGCTACACCTTC. It specifies CASSQVGVRSDGYTF.

The chain uses TRBV18 and TRBJ2-5; D not resolved. V lost 6 bases, J lost 1 base, and 12 bases lay in between. The germline V gene encodes CDR1 KGHSH and CDR2 LQKENI. This CDR3 has 14 amino acids. The CDR3 here is CASSPVGTQETQYF. For the CDR3, the DNA is TGTGCCAGCTCTCCTGTTGGTACCCAAGAGACCCAGTACTTC.

The chain couples TRBV20-1 to TRBJ2-3; 7 bases are shared with TRBD2. This CDR3 has 15 amino acids. CDR1 DFQATT and CDR2 SNEGSKA come from the germline V gene (reference sequence). After removal of 5 bases from V and 0 bases from J, the junction contained 8 bases not matched to a gene. CDR3 nucleotide sequence: TGCAGTGCTCCCATGCTAGCGGTGAGCACAGATACGCAGTATTTT. Residues: CSAPMLAVSTDTQYF.

The chain recombines TRBV7-2 with TRBJ2-3; TRBD2 matches 16 bases. J gave up 5 bases and V 3 bases, and 5 bases lay outside the gene matches. Germline CDR1 reads SGHTA; CDR2 reads FQGNSA. This CDR3 spans 17 amino acids. Written as DNA, the CDR3 is TGTGCCAGCAGCTTTGGGACTAGCGGGGGGGCGGGAGATACGCAGTATTTT. This sequence encodes CASSFGTSGGAGDTQYF.

A few counts support this clonotype. The chain uses TRBV9 and TRBJ1-5; possible D gene TRBD1, 6 bases. The CDR3 totals 14 residues. V lost 4 bases and J lost 6, with 14 bases in between. Per germline, CDR1 SGDLS and CDR2 YYNGEE. CDR3 protein: CASSPHRAGQPQHF. The CDR3 bases are TGTGCCAGCAGCCCGCACAGGGCCGGTCAGCCCCAGCATTTT.

This clonotype was counted ten times or more. In nucleotides, the CDR3 is TGCAGTGCTAGAGATGCAGGGCACATCCTCTATGGCTACACCTTC. It translates to CSARDAGHILYGYTF. The V gene is TRBV20-1, the J gene TRBJ1-2; D perhaps matches TRBD1 (5 bases). The germline V gene encodes CDR1 DFQATT and CDR2 SNEGSKA (reference sequence). There are 15 residues in the CDR3. Trimming took off 0 bases at V and 4 bases at J, with 15 bases between the two ends.

This clonotype turned up a few times. The CDR3, as DNA: TGTGCCAGCAGTCCCAGGGGGCGTGAAAAACTGTTTTTT. This sequence encodes CASSPRGREKLFF. The chain links TRBV11-2 to TRBJ1-4; 8 nucleotides align to TRBD1. CDR1 and CDR2 (germline): SGHAT, FQNNGV. The CDR3 has 13 amino acids. V trimming: 6 bases; J trimming: 7 bases; junction bases outside the gene matches: 4.